Included here is one T cell receptor (beta chain) sequence, with context. The source of the sample is a study of blood T cell repertoires in COVID-19. In the study overall: Samples representing acute and convalescent COVID-19 were sourced from the United States, Italy and Spain. The cDNA or gDNA used as material had been derived from T cells, B-cell-depleted T cells, or PBMCs.

V was cut by 6 bases and J by 11 bases, with 19 bases left in between. This CDR3 contains 13 residues. Germline loops: CDR1 SGHDN, CDR2 FVKESK. Original handling: Estimated nucleated cell counts came from reference gene primer amplification. Profiling relied on immunoSEQ multiplex PCR, and the TCRdb table lists in-frame clones only, not all of them. V and J calls and clone size are those listed in that table; D and trimming were worked out from the DNA. The sample records 150,000 or so clones, 81% being singletons. The material sequenced was peripheral blood. This receptor was taken from a human donor with acute or convalescent COVID-19. The donor label of this sample is uncertain. The V and J genes are TRBV14 and TRBJ1-1; D gene ambiguous. This CDR3 reads CASRPGRAREAFF. The CDR3 coding sequence is TGTGCCAGCAGACCCGGGAGGGCCCGGGAGGCTTTCTTT.